This T cell receptor beta chain was sequenced for a study of cytotoxic CD8 clonotypes in ibrutinib-treated CLL. Turning to the study itself: The average sample held around 260,000 productive templates and tens of thousands of productive rearrangements.

Generated by immunoSEQ multiplex PCR, the TCRdb table keeps only in-frame clones and is missing some. Of roughly 160,000 clones in the sample, 84% are singletons; the top ten hold under 5.5%. The V gene end was trimmed by 2 bases and the J gene end by 8 bases; junction bases not matched to a gene: 8. The CDR3 runs to 15 residues. Germline CDR1 SGHDT, CDR2 YYEEEE. Cryopreserved PBMCs provided 2 to 2.5 micrograms of genomic DNA for the TCR beta libraries. J is TRBJ1-4 and V is TRBV5-6; TRBD1 matches at 8 bases. The receptor was isolated from a human donor with chronic lymphocytic leukemia. The specimen comprised PBMCs, sampled after 24 months of ibrutinib treatment. CDR3 protein: CASSFPGTGGEKLFF. CDR3 sequence (DNA): TGTGCCAGCAGCTTCCCCGGGACAGGCGGGGAAAAACTGTTTTTT.